This entry is about one T cell receptor (beta chain). No antigen is known for it. These data belong to a study of cytomegalovirus exposure and HLA in healthy donors. Germline lookup yields CDR1 MNHNS and CDR2 SASEGT. The CDR3 has 14 amino acids. Trimming shortened V by 3 bases and J by 2 bases, and 11 bases separated the two germline ends. Findings of the study overall: Researchers reported that a few CMV-associated chains were confirmed in vitro as CMV antigen-specific. Donors were assumed by presence/absence analyses to have roughly uniform sequencing depth. Later on, an analysis found that several of the most significant clusters appeared to be linked to common viral pathogens, which included parvovirus B19.

This PCR relied on a set of 60 Vbeta primers and 13 Jbeta primers. The table came from immunoSEQ multiplex PCR; TCRdb's copy has only in-frame clones and leaves some out. The sample lists 45,000 or so clones; approximately 78% were seen once. As for the donors, each was a healthy bone marrow donor. J is TRBJ2-7 and V is TRBV6-1, with a possible D match to TRBD1 (6 bases). The sequence was collected from a woman in her twenties or thirties in good health and CMV-seronegative. The sample was PBMCs. The CDR3 sequence: CASSDRGQTYEQYF. CDR3 bases: TGTGCCAGCAGTGACAGGGGACAAACCTACGAGCAGTACTTC.